Listed below are T cell receptor beta chains from one sample, sequenced in a study of vaccination and CD4 T cells after COVID-19. Their recognized antigens are unknown. TCRdb reprocessed the PCR reads via MiXCR and lists one record per CDR3 protein. This sample yields about 10,000 distinct CDR3 sequences, of which roughly 27% are seen a single time; 15% belongs to the top ten. The source was CD4+ T cells from blood, cultured in vitro, collected after SARS-CoV-2 vaccination. Every receptor here comes from a human donor who had recovered from COVID-19. Each CDR3 is given with its conserved first and last residue. The D gene is left open where the match is weak. Clone sizes are given selectively: once, few, many, or a class where the clone is expanded.

cdr3_nt cdr3_aa j_call clone_size v_call d_call
TGCAGTGCTAGAGATCTCCACGGGTCCTCCTACGAGCAGTACTTC CSARDLHGSSYEQYF TRBJ2-7 . TRBV20-1 .
TGTGCCAGCAGGGCAAGAGGGGCCATAAACACCATATATTTT CASRARGAINTIYF TRBJ1-3 few TRBV28 .
TGCAGTGCCCCTCAGGGCTTATCCGCGGGGAATGAGCAGTTCTTC CSAPQGLSAGNEQFF TRBJ2-1 few TRBV20-1 .
TGCGCCAGCAGCCAAGATGGGGCGGCGGCGAACTATGGCTACACCTTC CASSQDGAAANYGYTF TRBJ1-2 . TRBV4-1 .
TGTGCCACGGCGGCTGGAGGAGGAACAGATACGCAGTATTTT CATAAGGGTDTQYF TRBJ2-3 . TRBV24-1 .
TGTGCCAGCAGCCCCCGGGGGTCTCCCCTCTACGAGCAGTACTTC CASSPRGSPLYEQYF TRBJ2-7 . TRBV7-9 .
TGTGCCAGCAGTCGGACAGTCTCTGGAAACACCATATATTTT CASSRTVSGNTIYF TRBJ1-3 few TRBV6-1 .
TGTGCCAGCAGTGCCCACAGGGCCCTAGGTTACAATGAGCAGTTCTTC CASSAHRALGYNEQFF TRBJ2-1 . TRBV28 .
TGCAGTGCTACAGACCCCTCCGGGACCTCCTACGAGCAGTACTTC CSATDPSGTSYEQYF TRBJ2-7 few TRBV20-1 .
TGTGCCAGCAGTTACGTGATAGATACGCAGTATTTT CASSYVIDTQYF TRBJ2-3 few TRBV6-2/TRBV6-3 .
TGTGCCAGCAGGTCGGACAGGATGGGCACTAATGAAAAACTGTTTTTT CASRSDRMGTNEKLFF TRBJ1-4 . TRBV6-1 TRBD1
TGTGCCAGCTCTAGGGCACTCCAGGGAAACATTCAGTACTTC CASSRALQGNIQYF TRBJ2-4 . TRBV25-1 .
TGTGCCAGCAGCAAACCGGATAGGACTGATGTCTCCTACGAGCAGTACTTC CASSKPDRTDVSYEQYF TRBJ2-7 few TRBV21-1 .
TGTGCCAGCAGCTTAGTAGTACGGCAAGTCACCGGGGAGCTGTTTTTT CASSLVVRQVTGELFF TRBJ2-2 . TRBV7-2 .
TGTGCCAGCAGTGGGGAGGGCCCCACAGATACGCAGTATTTT CASSGEGPTDTQYF TRBJ2-3 few TRBV12-3/TRBV12-4 TRBD2
TGTGCCACCACGACGGCGGGAGGGACTAGTCCCTACGAGCAGTACTTC CATTTAGGTSPYEQYF TRBJ2-7 . TRBV19 TRBD2
TGTGCCAGCAGCTTCAGCATGTCGCGCAGGGGTTCGAGCTATGACTACACCTTC CASSFSMSRRGSSYDYTF TRBJ1-2 once TRBV7-2 .
TGTGCCAGCAGATGGGACCGCTTCGGCTCTGGAAACACCATATATTTT CASRWDRFGSGNTIYF TRBJ1-3 . TRBV6-2/TRBV6-3 .
TGTGCCAGCAGTCCATTGGGGCTAGCGACCTACGAGCAGTACTTC CASSPLGLATYEQYF TRBJ2-7 few TRBV27 .
TGTGCCGCAGCGCGGGACAGGGGGTCCTACGAGCAGTACTTC CAAARDRGSYEQYF TRBJ2-7 few TRBV6-1 TRBD1
TGTGCCACCAGTGAGGACAATGAGCAGTTCTTC CATSEDNEQFF TRBJ2-1 few TRBV24-1 .
TGTGCCAGCAGCTTTAGCGGGAGGATCGATGAGCAGTTCTTC CASSFSGRIDEQFF TRBJ2-1 few TRBV7-2 TRBD2
TGTGCCACCAGCAAGAACCTAGGGGACACTGAAGCTTTCTTT CATSKNLGDTEAFF TRBJ1-1 . TRBV15 .
TGTGCCAGCAGCCAGGGGGCGTCTGGAAACACCATATATTTT CASSQGASGNTIYF TRBJ1-3 . TRBV5-4 TRBD1
TGCAGTGCTAGAGATCTCTCCCAGGGACTCTACGAGCAGTACTTC CSARDLSQGLYEQYF TRBJ2-7 few TRBV20-1 .
TGTGCCAGCAGTAGGGGACAGACAGATACGCAGTATTTT CASSRGQTDTQYF TRBJ2-3 . TRBV27 TRBD1
TGTGCCAGCAGTACGGACCTCTATGGCTACACCTTC CASSTDLYGYTF TRBJ1-2 few TRBV28 .
TGTGCCAGTACGGGGTCCACCAAAAACATTCAGTACTTC CASTGSTKNIQYF TRBJ2-4 . TRBV19 .